This TCR beta chain was retrieved from a study of T cells in Graves' hyperthyroidism and ophthalmopathy. The CDR3 totals 14 residues. Germline values: CDR1 DFQATT, CDR2 SNEGSKA (reference sequence). V lost 3 bases to trimming and J lost 5 bases, with 16 bases between them. RNA transcripts provided the source from which TCR beta CDR3 regions were amplified. RT-PCR in the first round (using the HTBI primer set) targeted the TCR CDR3. TCRdb re-called the multiplex PCR reads through MiXCR, storing one row per CDR3 protein. In the table there are some 600,000 distinct CDR3 sequences, approximately 44% of which are singletons. This clonotype was seen a few times.

The V gene is TRBV20-1, the J gene TRBJ2-5; D gene uncertain. The sample consisted of peripheral blood or thyroid tissue (not recorded which). The clonotype was recovered from a woman under 30 with Graves' hyperthyroidism. The CDR3 loop reads CSARDGRFGETQYF. In nucleotides, the CDR3 is TGCAGTGCTAGGGACGGCCGCTTCGGGGAGACCCAGTACTTC.